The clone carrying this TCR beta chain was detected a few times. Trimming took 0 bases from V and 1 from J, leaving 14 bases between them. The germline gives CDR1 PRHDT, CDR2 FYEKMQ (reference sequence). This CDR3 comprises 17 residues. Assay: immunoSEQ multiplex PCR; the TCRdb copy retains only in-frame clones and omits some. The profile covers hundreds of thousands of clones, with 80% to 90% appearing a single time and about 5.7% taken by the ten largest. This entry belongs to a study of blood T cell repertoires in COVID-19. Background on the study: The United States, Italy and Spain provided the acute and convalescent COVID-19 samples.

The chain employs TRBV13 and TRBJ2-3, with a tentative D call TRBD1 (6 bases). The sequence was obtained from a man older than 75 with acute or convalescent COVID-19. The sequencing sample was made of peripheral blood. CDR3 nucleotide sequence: TGTGCCAGCAGCTTAGGGGGGCAGGGGTTTGGCACAGATACGCAGTATTTT. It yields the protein CASSLGGQGFGTDTQYF.